The entry that follows covers one T cell receptor (beta chain) sequence. CDR1 SNHLY and CDR2 FYNNEI come from the germline V gene. The V and J ends lost 4 bases and 7 bases, in that order; junction bases with no gene match: 12. The CDR3 extends over 15 amino acids. Sequenced by immunoSEQ multiplex PCR; TCRdb stores in-frame clones only, minus some. The repertoire includes approximately 77,000 clones, 75% to 85% of them detected once, and around 5% sits in the top ten. The data belong to a study of blood T cell repertoires in COVID-19. For the study at large: There were acute and convalescent COVID-19 samples, and they came from the United States, Italy and Spain.

The sequenced sample was peripheral blood. The chain links TRBV2 to TRBJ1-2, with TRBD1 identical over 7 bases. This clonotype originated in a woman in her sixties or seventies with acute or convalescent COVID-19. The CDR3 region has the DNA TGTGCCAGCAGTGGGTTGAGACAGGGCTATTCTGGCTACACCTTC. Translated, it gives CASSGLRQGYSGYTF.